Sequencing of this T cell receptor beta chain was carried out in a study of T cell responses to AZD1222 COVID-19 vaccine. On the study more broadly: Second-dose intervals near 4 or 12 weeks were combined. Study outcomes and limitations: The study found Spike-specific TCR breadth and depth rose after two AZD1222 doses. Mostly white British, mostly female donors; authors suggested clonal diversity may be underestimated. Reports say nearly half of spike-specific TCRs go after unmutated variant regions.

Assay: immunoSEQ multiplex PCR; the TCRdb copy retains only in-frame clones and omits some. The data contain about 110,000 clones, under 90% of them singletons. V lost 5 bases and J 0 bases, leaving 10 bases between the germline ends. CDR3 length: 15 residues. The V gene's germline CDR1 is SGHTA and CDR2 FQGTGA. Of note for this clone: Its specificity is unknown.

The sample in question was peripheral blood, obtained on day 0 of AZD1222 vaccination. This sequence originates from an adult in good health. The rearrangement uses TRBV7-3 and TRBJ1-4; TRBD1 is a possible D gene (6 bases). CDR3 DNA sequence: TGTGCCAGCAGCAAATACAGGGCAACTAATGAAAAACTGTTTTTT. Translating it yields CASSKYRATNEKLFF. Filled out from reference TRBV7-3 and TRBJ1-4, the complete variable domain reads GAGVSQTPSNKVTEKGKYVELRCDPISGHTALYWYRQSLGQGPEFLIYFQGTGAADDSGLPNDRFFAVRPEGSVSTLKIQRTERGDSAVYLCASSKYRATNEKLFFGSGTQLSVL.